This T cell receptor beta chain appears in the sequencing data of a study of regulatory T cells in long-lasting Graves disease. Time point indicated: newly diagnosed GD, antithyroid drugs for less than 3 months. Extracted RNA from PBMCs served as the source of the TCR library. Library construction for TCR beta used iRepertoire HTBI primers and Arm-PCR of CDR3 regions. TCRdb re-called the multiplex PCR reads with MiXCR, one entry per CDR3 protein. This sample has 300,000 to 450,000 distinct CDR3 sequences; roughly a sixth occur once, and the top ten carry about 24%. This clonotype has ten or more counts. CDR3 size: 12 residues. Trimming pared 7 bases from V and 1 base from J, leaving 7 bases between.

Sequencing was performed on peripheral blood mononuclear cells (PBMCs), taken at new diagnosis, from a patient treated with antithyroid drugs. This TCR was sampled from a female donor with Graves disease. The V call is TRBV12-3 or TRBV12-4, the J call TRBJ1-1, with unresolved D. This chain's CDR3 is CASTPGNTEAFF. CDR3 coding DNA: TGTGCCAGCACTCCAGGGAACACTGAAGCTTTCTTT.